This T cell receptor beta chain was sequenced in a study of Ad26.COV2.S vaccination and SARS-CoV-2 variants. The data were produced by immunoSEQ multiplex PCR, yet TCRdb's version contains in-frame clones alone and is incomplete. Of approximately 480,000 clones detected, roughly 87% appear once; the ten largest clones hold 13%. Treatment reported: some 19 received Ad26.COV2.S at low or high dose, single or two shots; roughly five received placebo; per-sample allocation not given. Vaccine and placebo recipients were sampled on day 63 after the first injection. The CDR3 covers 16 residues. From germline, CDR1 is LGHNA and CDR2 YNFKEQ. V shed 1 base, J shed 3 bases, and the junction held 6 bases outside the gene matches.

This receptor was identified in a person between 18 and 65 years old who received the Ad26.COV2.S COVID-19 vaccine or a placebo. This chain uses TRBV4-2 with TRBJ2-1, with 7 nucleotides matching TRBD2. The sequencing used peripheral blood, collected in a trial of Ad26.COV2.S vaccine versus placebo. The CDR3 nucleotides are TGTGCCAGCAGCCAAGTACTAGCGCAGAGCTACAATGAGCAGTTCTTC. This translates into CASSQVLAQSYNEQFF.